The present T cell receptor (beta chain) was sequenced within a study of T cell changes during pregnancy in multiple sclerosis (dated by TCRdb to about 2019). Context from the whole study: In women with multiple sclerosis, the researchers looked at how the T cell repertoire shifted as pregnancy progressed.

A distance of 10 bases separates the germline ends of V and J, which lose 0 bases and 5 bases respectively. CDR1 MNHEY and CDR2 SMNVEV are derived from the germline V gene (reference sequence). The CDR3 starts with the cysteine, ends with the phenylalanine, and has 14 residues. CDR3 DNA only is kept here, 42 bases in frame from base 1. The protocol used for the library was the immunoSEQ multiplex PCR assay. Sourced from immuneACCESS, this table was stored by TCRdb with only in-frame sequences that have V and J called. A share of the clones is absent; for the studies checked, an unresolved V gene accounts for under half, and the remainder has no known explanation. This sample has approximately 72,000 clones in its table, and 80% to 95% of those were observed once. The top ten hold 1.5% to 2% of the sample. On this clone: Its antigen specificity is not known. Base quality data are lacking; no much larger clone is found one base away.

This receptor chain uses TRBV27 and TRBJ1-2, with TRBD1 perhaps the D gene, on 5 matching bases. This TCR was recovered from a female donor in good health, enrolled as a control in a pregnancy study. Sequences were derived from peripheral blood, sampled in the first trimester of pregnancy. The CDR3 region reads CASSLSPTGYGYTF. The nucleotide sequence is given as TGTGCCAGCAGTTTATCCCCCACAGGATATGGCTACACCTTC.